Listed below are T cell receptor beta chains from one sample, sequenced in a study of blood T cell repertoires in COVID-19. Clones were sequenced by immunoSEQ multiplex PCR, and TCRdb holds only the in-frame ones, with some missing. Altogether some 530,000 clones are present, 88% being singletons, with the ten largest covering 7% to 10%. The specimen was PBMCs or T cells enriched from blood (not recorded which). All receptors derive from a woman aged 55 to 70 who had recovered from COVID-19. Each CDR3 is given with its conserved first and last residue. A D gene is named only where the DNA matches it firmly. Clone size is not always given. Where it is, it says once, few, many or a class for expanded clones.

TRBV11-3,TRBJ2-2,NA,NA,CASSPTIGELFF,TGTGCCAGCAGCCCGACTATCGGGGAGCTGTTTTTT
TRBV5-1,TRBJ1-1,NA,TRBD1,CASSSDRGGGKAFF,TGCGCCAGCAGCTCCGACAGGGGAGGTGGTAAAGCTTTCTTT
TRBV9,TRBJ1-3,NA,NA,CASSVKTEGNTIYF,TGTGCCAGCAGCGTAAAGACAGAAGGAAACACCATATATTTT
TRBV30,TRBJ1-5,NA,TRBD1,CAWSVKTGPQPQHF,TGTGCCTGGAGTGTAAAGACAGGGCCTCAGCCCCAGCATTTT
TRBV19,TRBJ1-4,NA,NA,CASSSLDGGEKLFF,TGTGCCAGTAGTTCTCTGGACGGGGGGGAAAAACTGTTTTTT
TRBV7-6,TRBJ1-6,NA,TRBD1,CASSSLYRGEAGSPLHF,TGTGCCAGCAGCTCACTCTACAGGGGGGAAGCAGGTTCACCCCTCCACTTT
TRBV5-1,TRBJ2-5,NA,TRBD1,CASSLARTGGQETQYF,TGCGCCAGCAGCTTGGCCCGGACAGGGGGCCAAGAGACCCAGTACTTC
TRBV2,TRBJ2-1,NA,TRBD2,CASSGSGGPLRSYNEQFF,TGTGCCAGCAGTGGTAGCGGGGGGCCCCTTCGCTCCTACAATGAGCAGTTCTTC
TRBV5-4,TRBJ2-7,NA,TRBD2,CASSPNSGGVSSYEQYF,TGTGCCAGCAGCCCTAATAGCGGGGGGGTGAGCTCCTACGAGCAGTACTTC
TRBV19,TRBJ1-2,NA,TRBD1,CASSIWTGGIYGYTF,TGTGCCAGTAGTATCTGGACAGGGGGAATCTATGGCTACACCTTC
TRBV11-2,TRBJ1-5,NA,NA,CASSLSVDQPQHF,TGTGCCAGCAGCTTATCGGTTGATCAGCCCCAGCATTTT
TRBV10-3,TRBJ1-1,NA,NA,CAIAPNREEAFF,TGTGCCATCGCCCCAAACAGGGAGGAAGCTTTCTTT
TRBV28,TRBJ2-3,NA,TRBD2,CASRPGGSTDTQYF,TGTGCCAGCCGACCGGGGGGTTCCACAGATACGCAGTATTTT
TRBV6-4,TRBJ2-1,once,TRBD1,CASSFKGQSSYNEQFF,TGTGCCAGCAGTTTCAAGGGACAGTCATCCTACAATGAGCAGTTCTTC
TRBV5-6,TRBJ2-1,NA,NA,CASTRANEQFF,TGTGCCAGCACCAGGGCCAATGAGCAGTTCTTC
TRBV5-1,TRBJ1-3,NA,NA,CASSPTGAYGNTIYF,TGCGCCAGCAGCCCGACAGGAGCTTACGGAAACACCATATATTTT
TRBV2,TRBJ1-1,few,NA,CASLRGGMNTEAFF,TGTGCCAGCCTCAGAGGGGGTATGAACACTGAAGCTTTCTTT
TRBV7-2,TRBJ1-4,once,NA,CASSPRGGGFKEKLFF,TGTGCCAGCAGCCCACGAGGGGGGGGGTTTAAGGAAAAACTGTTTTTT
TRBV7-2,TRBJ2-5,NA,TRBD2,CASSLGLAGGRETQYF,TGTGCCAGCAGCCTTGGACTAGCGGGGGGGCGGGAGACCCAGTACTTC
TRBV15,TRBJ1-2,NA,NA,CATSRDLPVDGYTF,TGTGCCACCAGCAGAGATCTACCCGTGGATGGCTACACCTTC
TRBV5-6,TRBJ1-2,NA,TRBD1,CASTNRNPGTGGYWGGYTF,TGTGCCAGCACCAACCGAAACCCCGGGACAGGGGGCTATTGGGGTGGCTACACCTTC
TRBV29-1,TRBJ1-2,NA,NA,CSVALEGHYGYTF,TGCAGCGTTGCACTCGAGGGCCACTATGGCTACACCTTC
TRBV6-5,TRBJ2-5,NA,TRBD2,CATTAGGYQETQYF,TGTGCCACCACGGCGGGGGGCTACCAAGAGACCCAGTACTTC